This T cell receptor beta chain emerged from a study of T-cell reconstitution after alpha-beta-depleted transplantation in children. Findings and caveats of the study: About two months after transplant, alpha-beta T cells reportedly came from several hundred expanded graft clones. By one year post-transplant, T-cell counts and diversity largely arose from T cells that were newly produced.

The CDR3 sequence is 14 residues long. The ends were cut back, 4 bases at V and 10 bases at J, with 19 bases in the middle. In germline, CDR1 is KGHSH, CDR2 LQKENI. Unique molecular identifiers were used to barcode this TCRbeta library. TCRdb redid the calling of the PCR reads with MiXCR, one entry per CDR3 protein. In the table there are approximately 400,000 distinct CDR3 sequences, 15% to 20% of which are singletons. A note on this clonotype: The antigen remains undetermined.

The rearrangement links TRBV18 to TRBJ2-5, with a tentative D call TRBD1 (6 bases). This clonotype was obtained from a boy in the first two years of life who had a stem cell transplant for Wiskott-Aldrich syndrome, so the T cells may come from the graft donor. The specimen comprised PBMCs, mostly from graft donor cells, sampled 360 days after TCRalphabeta/CD19-depleted stem cell transplant. Written as DNA, the CDR3 is TGTGCCAGCTCACGACAGGCCCCCCGTAGTGGCCAGTACTTC. The encoded protein is CASSRQAPRSGQYF.